This T cell receptor beta chain was recovered during a study of CD8 T cells in ankylosing spondylitis. Study results and limitations: Reported data indicate significant enrichment of disease-linked clones within matched ankylosing spondylitis synovial fluid. A number of the motif variants had already been described in reactive arthritis synovial fluid and blood. In ankylosing spondylitis blood, a motif of roughly 8 highly homologous TCR beta variants appeared characteristic. Disease-associated clonotypes exhibited CD8+ identity and were relatively infrequent in peripheral blood.

This clonotype was seen ten or more times. Its specificity is not known. This CDR3 contains 17 residues. Germline lookup yields CDR1 SGHRS and CDR2 YFSETQ. The V gene end was trimmed by 3 bases and the J gene end by 0 bases; junction bases not matched to a gene: 10. Quantitative 5'-RACE with molecular barcodes produced the TCR beta libraries. TCRdb redid the calling of the 5' RACE reads with MiXCR, one entry per CDR3 protein. The data contain fewer than 450,000 distinct CDR3 sequences, more than 15% of them singletons. V usage is TRBV5-1 and J usage is TRBJ2-3; 7 positions match TRBD2. The clonotype originates from a male donor with ankylosing spondylitis. Sequenced sample: blood, either unsorted or a sorted T cell fraction (not recorded which). The CDR3 here is CASSWPQEAGSTDTQYF. DNA of the CDR3: TGCGCCAGCAGCTGGCCCCAGGAAGCGGGAAGCACAGATACGCAGTATTTT.